These T cell receptor beta chains were read from a single sample in a study of PD-1 blockade in mismatch repair-deficient tumors. The repertoire was sequenced with immunoSEQ multiplex PCR; TCRdb's copy has only in-frame clones and lacks some. Among around 120,000 clones listed, 88% were seen once. Sequences were derived from peripheral blood, sampled approximately 70 weeks after starting pembrolizumab. Receptor source: an adult with mismatch repair-deficient cancer. The CDR3 runs from the conserved cysteine through the conserved F or W. The D gene is left open where the match is weak. The size of a clone is reported for some rows only, either as once, few or many, or as a class for expanded clones.

J gene | V gene | clone size | D gene | CDR3 protein | CDR3 DNA
TRBJ2-3 | TRBV30 | NA | NA | CAWKGAGARTSTDTQYF | TGTGCCTGGAAGGGGGCGGGGGCCCGAACTTCTACAGATACGCAGTATTTT
TRBJ2-3 | TRBV27 | NA | NA | CASSSITDTQYF | TGTGCCAGCAGTTCCATCACAGATACGCAGTATTTT
TRBJ1-5 | TRBV9 | NA | NA | CASSPGALKNPQHF | TGTGCCAGCAGCCCCGGGGCCTTAAAGAACCCCCAGCATTTT
TRBJ2-7 | TRBV6-4 | NA | TRBD1 | CASSDPTGVLVCEQYF | TGTGCCAGCAGTGACCCGACAGGGGTGTTGGTCTGCGAGCAGTACTTC
TRBJ2-1 | TRBV7-9 | NA | NA | CASSLVASRYNEQFF | TGTGCCAGCAGCTTAGTGGCTAGTCGGTACAATGAGCAGTTCTTC
TRBJ2-1 | TRBV7-9 | NA | NA | CASTPSRTINEQFF | TGTGCCAGCACCCCCAGCAGAACGATCAATGAGCAGTTCTTC
TRBJ2-5 | TRBV2 | NA | TRBD2 | CASRTSGLSETQYF | TGTGCCAGCAGGACTAGCGGGCTGTCAGAGACCCAGTACTTC
TRBJ2-2 | TRBV19 | NA | NA | CASMRGPNTGELFF | TGTGCCAGTATGCGCGGACCGAACACCGGGGAGCTGTTTTTT
TRBJ2-5 | TRBV29-1 | NA | NA | CSVRYGVPGRNQETQYF | TGCAGCGTAAGATACGGGGTCCCGGGACGGAACCAAGAGACCCAGTACTTC
TRBJ2-1 | TRBV9 | NA | NA | CASSVSTSLEQFF | TGTGCCAGCAGCGTCAGTACCTCCCTTGAGCAGTTCTTC
TRBJ2-2 | TRBV27 | NA | NA | CASSVRVSWLAGELFF | TGTGCCAGCAGTGTCAGGGTTTCCTGGCTGGCCGGGGAGCTGTTTTTT
TRBJ2-5 | TRBV10-3 | NA | NA | CAISESRGVETQYF | TGTGCCATCAGTGAGTCGCGAGGGGTGGAGACCCAGTACTTC
TRBJ2-1 | TRBV5-1 | NA | NA | CASSSQGTNYNEQFF | TGCGCCAGCAGCTCCCAGGGTACTAATTACAATGAGCAGTTCTTC
TRBJ2-7 | TRBV5-5 | NA | NA | CASSEGRRYEQYF | TGTGCCAGCAGCGAGGGACGGAGATACGAGCAGTACTTC
TRBJ2-5 | TRBV5-6 | NA | TRBD1 | CASSWDRGETQYF | TGTGCCAGCAGCTGGGACAGAGGGGAGACCCAGTACTTC
TRBJ1-1 | TRBV7-9 | few | NA | CASSLSTQAFF | TGTGCCAGCAGCTTATCCACCCAAGCTTTCTTT
TRBJ2-1 | TRBV5-1 | once | TRBD1 | CASKGTGSRDEQFF | TGCGCCAGCAAGGGGACAGGGTCCAGGGATGAGCAGTTCTTC
TRBJ2-7 | TRBV12-2 | NA | NA | CASRLEWPRPYEQYF | TGTGCAAGTCGCTTAGAATGGCCAAGGCCCTACGAGCAGTACTTC
TRBJ1-2 | TRBV28 | NA | NA | CASSLPGIGLYGYTF | TGTGCCAGCAGTTTACCGGGTATCGGCCTTTATGGCTACACCTTC
TRBJ2-3 | TRBV15 | few | NA | CATSRSGDVDTQYF | TGTGCCACCAGCAGGTCAGGGGACGTTGATACGCAGTATTTT
TRBJ2-5 | TRBV7-9 | NA | NA | CASSTRAEETQYF | TGTGCCAGCAGTACCCGGGCTGAGGAGACCCAGTACTTC
TRBJ1-1 | TRBV11-2 | NA | TRBD1 | CASKTGAHTEAFF | TGTGCCAGCAAAACAGGGGCACACACTGAAGCTTTCTTT
TRBJ1-2 | TRBV4-1 | NA | NA | CASSQVQGGDYGYTF | TGCGCCAGCAGCCAAGTTCAAGGGGGAGACTATGGCTACACCTTC
TRBJ2-7 | TRBV11-3 | NA | NA | CASSLGLGIVYEQYF | TGTGCCAGCAGCTTAGGTCTCGGGATAGTCTACGAGCAGTACTTC
TRBJ2-1 | TRBV2 | NA | TRBD2 | CARSRGTSGSSYNEQFF | TGTGCCAGATCAAGAGGAACTAGCGGTAGCTCCTACAATGAGCAGTTCTTC
TRBJ2-7 | TRBV6-5 | NA | NA | CASSYSAPSYEQYF | TGTGCCAGCAGTTACAGTGCCCCCTCCTACGAGCAGTACTTC
TRBJ1-1 | TRBV5-6 | few | NA | CASSLEGRGSNTEAFF | TGTGCCAGCAGCTTGGAAGGGCGGGGATCGAACACTGAAGCTTTCTTT
TRBJ1-2 | TRBV6-5 | NA | NA | CASSRWGGRDGYTF | TGTGCCAGCAGCCGCTGGGGGGGAAGGGATGGCTACACCTTC
TRBJ2-3 | TRBV28 | NA | NA | CASSLYRGDTQYF | TGTGCCAGCAGTTTATACCGGGGAGATACGCAGTATTTT
TRBJ1-3 | TRBV11-3 | once | TRBD1 | CASSCRTGRLGGNTIYF | TGTGCCAGCAGCTGCCGGACAGGGAGGTTAGGTGGAAACACCATATATTTT
TRBJ1-2 | TRBV28 | NA | TRBD1 | CASSSPKPTDRGPGGYTF | TGTGCCAGCAGCTCACCAAAACCAACGGACAGGGGGCCCGGTGGCTACACCTTC
TRBJ2-1 | TRBV27 | NA | TRBD2 | CASSLGTSGGYNEQFF | TGTGCCAGCAGTCTCGGGACTAGCGGGGGCTACAATGAGCAGTTCTTC
TRBJ1-1 | TRBV27 | NA | NA | CASSLYGSGLSEAFF | TGTGCCAGCAGTTTATACGGGTCGGGGCTTTCTGAAGCTTTCTTT
TRBJ2-1 | TRBV27 | NA | TRBD2 | CASSFKGLVSGEQFF | TGTGCCAGCAGTTTTAAGGGACTAGTAAGTGGAGAGCAGTTCTTC
TRBJ2-7 | TRBV4-3 | NA | NA | CASSQALLGGPYEQYF | TGCGCCAGCAGCCAAGCCCTCCTAGGAGGTCCCTACGAACAGTACTTC
TRBJ2-2 | TRBV28 | NA | NA | CASSFYGGGTGELFF | TGTGCCAGCAGTTTTTACGGAGGGGGAACCGGGGAGCTGTTTTTT
TRBJ1-3 | TRBV4-1 | NA | NA | CASSQEPAAYSGNTIYF | TGCGCCAGCAGCCAAGAGCCAGCCGCCTACTCTGGAAACACCATATATTTT
TRBJ2-2 | TRBV6-5 | NA | NA | CASSSVGELFF | TGTGCCAGCAGTTCAGTCGGGGAGCTGTTTTTT
TRBJ2-7 | TRBV7-2 | NA | NA | CASSGRQDTYEQYF | TGTGCCAGCAGCGGCAGACAGGACACCTACGAGCAGTACTTC
TRBJ2-7 | TRBV5-6 | NA | NA | CASYSLLGDEQYF | TGTGCCAGCTACTCTCTACTAGGGGACGAGCAGTACTTC